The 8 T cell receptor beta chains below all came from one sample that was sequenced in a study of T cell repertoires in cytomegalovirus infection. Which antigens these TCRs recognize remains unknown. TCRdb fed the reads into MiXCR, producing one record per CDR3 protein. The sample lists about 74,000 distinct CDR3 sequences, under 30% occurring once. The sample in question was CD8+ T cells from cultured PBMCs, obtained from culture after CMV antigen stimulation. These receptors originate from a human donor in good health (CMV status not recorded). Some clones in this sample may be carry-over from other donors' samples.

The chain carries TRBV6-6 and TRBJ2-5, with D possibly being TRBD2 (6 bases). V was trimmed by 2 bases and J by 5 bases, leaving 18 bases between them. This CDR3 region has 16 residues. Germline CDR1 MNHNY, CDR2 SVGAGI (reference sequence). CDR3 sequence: CASSYLASAEGETQYF. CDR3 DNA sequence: TGTGCCAGCAGTTACCTAGCCTCGGCGGAGGGGGAGACCCAGTACTTC.

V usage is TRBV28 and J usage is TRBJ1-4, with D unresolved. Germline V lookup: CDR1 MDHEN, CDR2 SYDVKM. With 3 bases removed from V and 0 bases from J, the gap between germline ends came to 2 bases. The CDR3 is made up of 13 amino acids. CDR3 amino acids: CASSFSTNEKLFF. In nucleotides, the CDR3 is TGTGCCAGCAGTTTTTCAACTAATGAAAAACTGTTTTTT.

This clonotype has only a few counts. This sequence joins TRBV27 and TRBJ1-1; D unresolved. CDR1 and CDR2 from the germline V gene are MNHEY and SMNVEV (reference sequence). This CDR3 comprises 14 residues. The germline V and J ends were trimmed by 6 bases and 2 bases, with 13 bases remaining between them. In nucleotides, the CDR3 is TGTGCCAGCAGCCTACTACGCTTTAACACTGAAGCTTTCTTT. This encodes CASSLLRFNTEAFF.

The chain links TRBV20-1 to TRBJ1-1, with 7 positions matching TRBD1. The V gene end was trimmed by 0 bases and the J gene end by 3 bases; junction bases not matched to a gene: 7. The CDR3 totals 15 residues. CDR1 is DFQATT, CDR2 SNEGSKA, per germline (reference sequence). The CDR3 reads CSARDDREQYTEAFF. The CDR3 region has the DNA TGCAGTGCTAGAGATGACAGGGAGCAGTACACTGAAGCTTTCTTT.

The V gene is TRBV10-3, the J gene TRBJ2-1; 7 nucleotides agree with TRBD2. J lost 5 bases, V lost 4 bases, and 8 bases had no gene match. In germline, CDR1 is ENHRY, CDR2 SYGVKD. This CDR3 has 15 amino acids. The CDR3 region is CAISASERDHNEQFF. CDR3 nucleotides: TGTGCCATCAGTGCGTCCGAGCGGGATCACAATGAGCAGTTCTTC.

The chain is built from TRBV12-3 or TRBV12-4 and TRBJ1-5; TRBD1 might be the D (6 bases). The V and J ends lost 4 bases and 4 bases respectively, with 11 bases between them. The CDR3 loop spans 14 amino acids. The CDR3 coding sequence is TGTGCCAGCAGTTCGACAGGTGGAAATCAGCCCCAGCATTTT. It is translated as CASSSTGGNQPQHF.

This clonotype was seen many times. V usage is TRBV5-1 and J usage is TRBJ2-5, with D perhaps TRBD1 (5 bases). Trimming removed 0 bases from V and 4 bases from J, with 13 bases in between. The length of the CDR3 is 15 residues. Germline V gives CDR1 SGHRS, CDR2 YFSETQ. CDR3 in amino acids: CASSLEAGWRETQYF. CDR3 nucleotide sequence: TGCGCCAGCAGCTTGGAGGCAGGGTGGAGAGAGACCCAGTACTTC.

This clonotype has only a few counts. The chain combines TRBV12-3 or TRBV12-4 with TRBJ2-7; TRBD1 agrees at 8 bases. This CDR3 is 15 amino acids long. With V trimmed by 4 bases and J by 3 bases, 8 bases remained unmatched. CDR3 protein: CASSWTGSMDYEQYF. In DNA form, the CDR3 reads TGTGCCAGCAGTTGGACAGGGAGTATGGACTACGAGCAGTACTTC.